This TCR beta chain was sequenced for a study of vaccination and CD4 T cells after COVID-19. Study context: Researchers treated cells with overlapping spike peptides taken from SARS-CoV-2, HCoV-NL63, HCoV-OC43 and HCoV-229E.

On this clonotype: The antigen is not known.

Treatment of the sample: roughly ten-day PBMC culture with coronavirus spike peptide pools or control peptides (ViraFEST assay). Under the ViraFEST approach, antigen-specific T cells were expanded with peptide pools and TCRs subsequently sequenced. Sequenced with the Oncomine TCR Beta short-read assay was DNA taken from cultured CD4+ T cells. The template was genomic DNA from cultured CD4+ T cells. MiXCR, applied by TCRdb to the PCR reads, yields one record per CDR3 protein. Among 9,900 or so distinct CDR3 sequences listed, 25% to 35% were seen once. The V gene lost 3 bases and the J gene lost 6 bases, with 30 bases spanning the gap. CDR3 size: 20 residues. Germline values: CDR1 MGHRA, CDR2 YSYEKL. General observations from the study: Spike mono-reactivity was found in 304 of 307 vaccine-specific clones from convalescent patients.

The receptor was isolated from a human donor who had recovered from COVID-19. J is TRBJ1-5 and V is TRBV4-1; D remains ambiguous. The source was CD4+ T cells from blood, cultured in vitro, collected after SARS-CoV-2 vaccination. The CDR3 bases are TGCGCCAGCAGCCAGATGGCTCACCCCACCTTCTTAGTAGTTCGTCAGCCCCAGCATTTT. Protein sequence: CASSQMAHPTFLVVRQPQHF.